This TCR beta chain was found in a study of T-cell reconstitution after alpha-beta-depleted transplantation in children. Study findings and constraints: Elevated TCRbeta diversity at day 60 was traced, in some patients, to surviving recipient T cells and thymic progenitors. Several hundred expanded graft clones reportedly supplied alpha-beta T cells about two months after transplant.

A note on this clonotype: The target antigen is unknown.

The TCRbeta library was prepared with unique molecular identifiers. MiXCR, applied by TCRdb to the PCR reads, yields one record per CDR3 protein. Of some 350,000 distinct CDR3 sequences in the sample, around 15% are singletons; the top ten hold just over 40%. This sequence originates from a male patient under 10 years old who had a stem cell transplant for acute lymphoblastic leukemia, so the T cells may come from the graft donor. The sample consisted of PBMCs, mostly from graft donor cells, taken 360 days after TCRalphabeta/CD19-depleted stem cell transplant.

This CDR3 reads CAGGQGPIDTQYF. The CDR3, as DNA: TGTGCCGGCGGACAGGGTCCCATTGATACGCAGTATTTT. V usage is TRBV6-1 and J usage is TRBJ2-3; TRBD1 agrees at 8 bases. Per germline, CDR1 MNHNS and CDR2 SASEGT. V dropped 11 bases and J dropped 6; count of bases not matched to a gene: 10. The CDR3 loop spans 13 amino acids.